These 13 T cell receptor beta chains share one sample of origin, sequenced in a study of blood T cell repertoires in COVID-19. Measured with immunoSEQ multiplex PCR; TCRdb has only the in-frame clones, and not every one. This sample has 250,000 to 300,000 clones, with around 85% found just once. The sequencing input was peripheral blood. The receptors come from a woman between 65 and 79 years old with acute or convalescent COVID-19.

Turning to this clone: At one of its ends the junction is not consistent with the germline gene, which may arise from a read error. The J gene is TRBJ2-1, the V gene TRBV7-3, with D perhaps TRBD2 (5 bases). The CDR3 is 16 amino acids. Germline CDR1 and CDR2: SGHTA and FQGTGA. The CDR3 reads CASSSRLAVSFNEQFF. DNA of the CDR3: TGTGCCAGCAGTTCGCGGCTAGCCGTATCCTTCAATGAGCAGTTCTTC.

The gene calls are TRBV4-1 and TRBJ2-3; 8 nucleotides align to TRBD1. Germline CDR1 and CDR2: MGHRA and YSYEKL. With V trimmed by 2 bases and J by 5 bases, 3 bases remained unmatched. The CDR3 is made up of 14 amino acids. The CDR3 DNA follows: TGCGCCAGCAGCCAACGAGACAGGGGAGATACGCAGTATTTT. Translation gives CASSQRDRGDTQYF.

The rearrangement links TRBV5-1 to TRBJ2-7; D is ambiguous. There are 16 residues in the CDR3. The V gene's germline CDR1 is SGHRS and CDR2 YFSETQ. Trimming took 0 bases from V and 3 from J, leaving 16 bases between them. The CDR3 region has the DNA TGCGCCAGCAGCTTGGGGTTCGGCCCGGCGGTCTACGAGCAGTACTTC. Translating gives CASSLGFGPAVYEQYF. Supplemented by reference TRBV5-1 and TRBJ2-7, the full variable domain reads KAGVTQTPRYLIKTRGQQVTLSCSPISGHRSVSWYQQTPGQGLQFLFEYFSETQRNKGNFPGRFSGRQFSNSRSEMNVSTLELGDSALYLCASSLGFGPAVYEQYFGPGTRLTVT.

This rearrangement joins TRBV7-9 to TRBJ1-2; TRBD1 matches 9 bases. Germline lookup yields CDR1 SEHNR and CDR2 FQNEAQ (reference sequence). J lost 8 bases, V lost 6 bases, and 7 bases had no gene match. CDR3 length: 13 amino acids. CDR3 sequence (DNA): TGTGCCAGCAGTTCCACAGGGGGCTGGGGCTACACCTTC. Protein: CASSSTGGWGYTF.

This chain links TRBV7-2 with TRBJ2-2; D perhaps matches TRBD2 (6 bases). Germline CDR1 SGHTA, CDR2 FQGNSA. The CDR3 contains 13 residues. The germline V and J ends were trimmed by 3 bases and 7 bases, with 9 bases remaining between them. The CDR3 region has the DNA TGTGCCAGCAGCTTGGCGGGATTCGGGGAGCTGTTTTTT. This codes for CASSLAGFGELFF.

The chain links TRBV3-1 (or the pseudogene TRBV3-2) to TRBJ1-6; 10 bases align to TRBD1. Germline V CDR1 and CDR2: LGHDT, YNNKEL (reference sequence). The CDR3 extends over 16 amino acids. J lost 4 bases, V lost 5 bases, and 5 bases had no gene match. In DNA, the CDR3 is TGTGCCAGCAGCTCCCGGGACAGGGGTTATAATTCACCCCTCCACTTT. It encodes CASSSRDRGYNSPLHF.

The V and J genes are TRBV15 and TRBJ1-4; D may be TRBD1 (6 bases). CDR1 is LNHNV and CDR2 is YYDKDF in the germline V gene (reference sequence). Deletions cut 5 bases from V and 7 bases from J, with 17 bases between. This CDR3 is built from 15 residues. CDR3 nucleotide sequence: TGTGCCACCAGCGGAAGGGGGGGATCGGGTGAAAAACTGTTTTTT. It specifies CATSGRGGSGEKLFF.

The chain couples TRBV4-1 to TRBJ2-7, with TRBD2 matching 7 bases. V trimming: 0 bases; J trimming: 3 bases; junction bases outside the gene matches: 5. Germline lookup yields CDR1 MGHRA and CDR2 YSYEKL. This CDR3 has 15 amino acids. CDR3 loop: CASSQDGASGYEQYF. The CDR3 coding sequence is TGCGCCAGCAGCCAAGATGGGGCTAGCGGCTACGAGCAGTACTTC.

V is TRBV15 and J is TRBJ1-4; possibly TRBD1 for D (6 bases). In germline, CDR1 is LNHNV, CDR2 YYDKDF (reference sequence). V was clipped by 3 bases and J by 4 bases, with 18 bases between them. The CDR3 has 17 amino acids. The CDR3: CATSSPLSGGFNEKLFF. For the CDR3, the DNA is TGTGCCACCAGCAGTCCCCTGAGCGGGGGCTTTAATGAAAAACTGTTTTTT.

This clone was detected a few times. The chain combines TRBV5-1 with TRBJ1-1; perhaps TRBD1 as D (5 bases). The CDR3 contains 16 residues. Germline CDR1 is SGHRS and CDR2 is YFSETQ. Trimming took 2 bases from V and 3 from J, leaving 17 bases between them. The CDR3 protein is CASSFSTVTGHTEAFF. CDR3 sequence (DNA): TGCGCCAGCAGCTTCTCCACTGTAACAGGCCACACTGAAGCTTTCTTT. Full variable domain (remainder filled in from reference TRBV5-1 and TRBJ1-1): KAGVTQTPRYLIKTRGQQVTLSCSPISGHRSVSWYQQTPGQGLQFLFEYFSETQRNKGNFPGRFSGRQFSNSRSEMNVSTLELGDSALYLCASSFSTVTGHTEAFFGQGTRLTVV.

The chain carries TRBV18 and TRBJ2-1; TRBD2 matches at 7 bases. V dropped 2 bases and J dropped 1; count of bases not matched to a gene: 8. Germline loops: CDR1 KGHSH, CDR2 LQKENI. The CDR3 runs 17 residues. CDR3 loop: CASSPRLGGGSYNEQFF. The CDR3, as DNA: TGTGCCAGCTCACCAAGGCTCGGCGGGGGTTCCTACAATGAGCAGTTCTTC.

The genes are TRBV5-1 and TRBJ2-1, with unresolved D. Deletions cut 4 bases from V and 10 bases from J, with 12 bases between. Germline V lookup: CDR1 SGHRS, CDR2 YFSETQ. The CDR3 totals 12 residues. Here the CDR3 reads CASSHVLEEQFF. CDR3 nucleotides: TGCGCCAGCAGCCATGTTTTGGAGGAGCAGTTCTTC.

Concerning this clone itself: Other DNA sequences in this sample translate to the same CDR3. The chain recombines TRBV12-3 or TRBV12-4 with TRBJ1-2; D remains ambiguous. V was trimmed by 2 bases and J by 4 bases, leaving 8 bases between them. This CDR3 region has 13 residues. Here the CDR3 DNA reads TGTGCCAGCAGTTTAAGGGAGGGCTATGGCTACACCTTC. Encoded protein: CASSLREGYGYTF.